This T cell receptor beta chain was sequenced for a study of blood T cell repertoires in COVID-19. Data came from immunoSEQ multiplex PCR; TCRdb stores just in-frame clones and leaves some out. Here the sample spans 250,000 to 350,000 clones, 87% being singletons. The receptor comes from a woman between 50 and 59 years old who had recovered from COVID-19. Sequences were obtained from peripheral blood.

The CDR3 DNA sequence: TGTGCCAGCAGCATAAAACCTAGACAGGGGGGCCCTAATGAAAAACTGTTTTTT. This codes for CASSIKPRQGGPNEKLFF. The chain joins TRBV21-1 to TRBJ1-4; the D call TRBD1 from the table was never checked on the DNA. TRBV21-1 is a known pseudogene. The length of the CDR3 is 18 residues.